This T cell receptor (beta chain) was identified in a study of blood T cell repertoires in COVID-19. Study summary: The United States, Italy and Spain supplied acute and convalescent COVID-19 samples. Sample material is recorded as cDNA or gDNA derived from T cells, B-cell-depleted T cells, or PBMCs.

V lost 4 bases, J lost 3 bases, and 13 bases lay in between. Germline V gives CDR1 LNHDA, CDR2 SQIVND (reference sequence). CDR3 length: 15 residues. Under the authors' procedure: For nucleated cells, counts were estimated from reference gene primer amplification. Clones were read by immunoSEQ multiplex PCR, and TCRdb kept only the in-frame ones, dropping some. The V and J calls and the clone size are those of that table, but D and trimming were determined from the DNA. This sample has 110,000 to 150,000 clones, with around 80% found just once. The sequence derives from a man in his 70s who had recovered from COVID-19. The V and J genes are TRBV19 and TRBJ1-5, with D possibly being TRBD1 (6 bases). Sequencing was carried out using peripheral blood. The CDR3 reads CASSTSTGFNQPQHF. In nucleotides, the CDR3 is TGTGCCAGTAGTACCTCTACAGGGTTCAATCAGCCCCAGCATTTT. The full variable domain, completed using reference TRBV19 and TRBJ1-5, is DGGITQSPKYLFRKEGQNVTLSCEQNLNHDAMYWYRQDPGQGLRLIYYSQIVNDFQKGDIAEGYSVSREKKESFPLTVTSAQKNPTAFYLCASSTSTGFNQPQHFGDGTRLSIL.